The 25 T cell receptor beta chains below come from one sample, sequenced in a study of shared clonotypes between healthy human individuals. Here immunoSEQ multiplex PCR was the method, and the copy in TCRdb shows in-frame clones only, minus some. Of a few million clones in the sample, nearly 97% were seen once. The sequencing sample was made of naive CD4+ T cells sorted from blood. The subset: CD45RA+ positively selected. The receptors originated from a man aged 18 to 29 in good health.

In the case of this clone: This same CDR3 is encoded by further DNA sequences in the sample. V gene TRBV18 combines with J gene TRBJ2-2; 10 bases are a match to TRBD2. V lost 3 bases to trimming and J lost 1 base; unmatched junction nucleotides: 2. The germline V gene has CDR1 KGHSH and CDR2 LQKENI. This CDR3 is built from 16 residues. The CDR3 spells CASSPRLAGNTGELFF. CDR3 nucleotide sequence: TGTGCCAGCTCACCGAGACTAGCGGGGAACACCGGGGAGCTGTTTTTT.

This chain connects TRBV5-4 to TRBJ1-2; 9 bases map to TRBD1. Germline loops: CDR1 SGHNT, CDR2 YYREEE (reference sequence). V dropped 5 bases and J dropped 3; count of bases not matched to a gene: 5. The CDR3 totals 14 residues. The CDR3 loop reads CASSTGGLDYGYTF. In DNA form, the CDR3 reads TGTGCCAGCAGTACAGGGGGCCTCGACTATGGCTACACCTTC.

The V call is TRBV6-6, the J call TRBJ1-1; a weak D match, TRBD1 (5 bases). Trimming pared 7 bases from V and 4 bases from J, leaving 13 bases between. CDR1 MNHNY and CDR2 SVGAGI come from the germline V gene (reference sequence). The CDR3 has 13 amino acids. This chain's CDR3 is CASTLRGGTEAFF. In nucleotides, the CDR3 is TGTGCCAGCACCCTACGCGGGGGCACTGAAGCTTTCTTT.

In its sample, this clone was seen once. The chain carries TRBV7-9 and TRBJ2-3; tentatively, D is TRBD1 (9 bases). The ends were cut back, 4 bases at V and 2 bases at J, with 19 bases in the middle. The CDR3 covers 17 residues. Germline V gene sequence: CDR1 SEHNR, CDR2 FQNEAQ (reference sequence). The CDR3 DNA reads as TGTGCCAGCAGCTCGGGGGGGACAGGGACCAACACAGATACGCAGTATTTT. This codes for CASSSGGTGTNTDTQYF.

The chain employs TRBV7-2 and TRBJ2-7; D is uncertain. Trimming pared 5 bases from V and 2 bases from J, leaving 4 bases between. Looked up from germline, CDR1 is SGHTA and CDR2 is FQGNSA. The CDR3 has 11 amino acids. Here the CDR3 reads CASSETYEQYF. DNA of the CDR3: TGTGCCAGCAGCGAAACCTACGAGCAGTACTTC.

The chain recombines TRBV25-1 with TRBJ1-2; D possibly corresponds to TRBD1 (6 bases). CDR1 is MGHDK, CDR2 SYGVNS, per germline. The CDR3 consists of 13 residues. V was clipped by 5 bases and J by 4 bases, with 11 bases between them. As DNA, the CDR3 is TGTGCCAGCAGTCCGGCAGGGGTCTATGGCTACACCTTC. Encoded protein: CASSPAGVYGYTF.

This chain connects TRBV12-5 to TRBJ2-2; 7 nucleotides line up with TRBD2. The CDR3 length is 15 residues. J lost 6 bases, V lost 2 bases, and 6 bases had no gene match. CDR1 and CDR2 from the germline V gene are LGHNT and FRNRAP. In DNA, the CDR3 is TGTGCTAGTGGTTTGCGCCGGGACTACTCCGGGGAGCTGTTTTTT. It codes for CASGLRRDYSGELFF.

J is TRBJ2-3 and V is TRBV5-1, with TRBD1 matching 7 bases. CDR3 length equals 14 residues. Losses at the gene ends were 6 bases for V and 3 bases for J; bases not matched to a gene: 7. CDR1 and CDR2 (germline): SGHRS, YFSETQ. CDR3 DNA: TGCGCCAGCAAGAGCCTCAGGGGGACAGATACGCAGTATTTT. As protein: CASKSLRGTDTQYF.

The genes are TRBV30 and TRBJ2-1; TRBD2 agrees at 11 bases. CDR1 GTSNPN and CDR2 SVGIG come from the germline V gene (reference sequence). V lost 7 bases and J lost 3; bases outside the gene matches: 8. This CDR3 region has 15 residues. In DNA, the CDR3 is TGTGCCTCAACCTGGGGACTAGCGGTCTACAATGAGCAGTTCTTC. Its translation is CASTWGLAVYNEQFF.

The chain recombines TRBV5-6 with TRBJ2-2; D is possibly TRBD1 (6 bases). The CDR3 is made up of 16 amino acids. Germline lookup yields CDR1 SGHDT and CDR2 YYEEEE. V was cut by 1 base and J by 0 bases, with 10 bases left in between. CDR3 in DNA: TGTGCCAGCAGCTTGTTTTGGACAGCGAACACCGGGGAGCTGTTTTTT. This gives the protein CASSLFWTANTGELFF.

The chain carries TRBV10-1 and TRBJ2-5; TRBD2 matches at 8 bases. With V trimmed by 0 bases and J by 5 bases, 5 bases remained unmatched. CDR1 WNHNN and CDR2 SYGVQD come from the germline V gene (reference sequence). The CDR3 consists of 15 residues. The CDR3 sequence is CASSESAGGGETQYF. The CDR3 nucleotides read TGCGCCAGCAGTGAGTCGGCGGGAGGCGGGGAGACCCAGTACTTC.

This sequence joins TRBV5-4 and TRBJ2-7; D call uncertain. The CDR3 loop spans 14 amino acids. The V gene lost 0 bases and the J gene lost 2 bases, with 9 bases spanning the gap. Per the germline V gene, CDR1 is SGHNT and CDR2 is YYREEE (reference sequence). DNA of the CDR3: TGTGCCAGCAGCTTGGCGGTGAGCCCCTACGAGCAGTACTTC. Protein sequence: CASSLAVSPYEQYF.

Comment on this clone: Other DNA sequences in the sample encode the same CDR3. The J gene is TRBJ1-2, the V gene TRBV28; 9 bases line up with TRBD1. The length of the CDR3 is 14 residues. With V trimmed by 2 bases and J by 5 bases, 3 bases remained unmatched. The germline V gene has CDR1 MDHEN and CDR2 SYDVKM. As DNA, the CDR3 is TGTGCCAGCAGTTTAGGGGACAGGGAATATGGCTACACCTTC. Protein: CASSLGDREYGYTF.

This clone was seen once. V gene TRBV5-1 combines with J gene TRBJ1-2; 7 positions agree with TRBD1. The ends lost 0 bases at V and 6 bases at J; junction bases unmatched: 11. From germline, CDR1 is SGHRS and CDR2 YFSETQ. The CDR3 is 16 residues long. The CDR3 DNA sequence: TGCGCCAGCAGCTTGGACTCGACAGGGAGATGGAATGGCTACACCTTC. It codes for CASSLDSTGRWNGYTF.

This chain joins TRBV9 and TRBJ2-3; 10 bases map to TRBD1. The V segment lost 0 bases and the J segment 12 bases; nucleotides outside the gene matches: 10. From germline, CDR1 is SGDLS and CDR2 YYNGEE. The CDR3 is 15 residues long. The CDR3: CASSVEGTGATKQYF. CDR3 coding DNA: TGTGCCAGCAGCGTAGAAGGGACAGGGGCCACCAAACAGTATTTT.

As to this clone: Within the sample, other DNA sequences also encode this same CDR3. This chain joins TRBV6-5 and TRBJ2-7, with 9 positions matching TRBD2. The germline V gene has CDR1 MNHEY and CDR2 SVGAGI. V trimming: 0 bases; J trimming: 2 bases; junction bases outside the gene matches: 5. CDR3 length: 16 amino acids. The chain's CDR3 is CASSYSSLAGTYEQYF. The CDR3 bases are TGTGCCAGCAGTTACTCGTCCCTAGCGGGAACCTACGAGCAGTACTTC.

The V and J genes are TRBV9 and TRBJ2-2, with TRBD2 matching over 11 bases. V shed 0 bases, J shed 6 bases, and the junction held 1 base outside the gene matches. CDR1 and CDR2 from the germline V gene are SGDLS and YYNGEE. There are 15 residues in the CDR3. The DNA of the CDR3 is TGTGCCAGCAGCGTAGTAGCGGGAGGGCCCGGGGAGCTGTTTTTT. It encodes CASSVVAGGPGELFF.

Concerning this clone: Other nucleotide sequences from this sample produce the same CDR3. J is TRBJ1-4 and V is TRBV6-6; 8 bases agree with TRBD1. The J segment lost 5 bases and the V segment lost 5 bases, leaving 4 bases of the junction unmatched. Germline lookup yields CDR1 MNHNY and CDR2 SVGAGI (reference sequence). The CDR3 runs 14 residues. The CDR3: CASSTRTGNEKLFF. In DNA form, the CDR3 reads TGTGCCAGCAGTACGCGGACAGGGAATGAAAAACTGTTTTTT.

The rearrangement joins TRBV6-5 to TRBJ1-1; D is undetermined. This CDR3 comprises 13 residues. The germline V and J ends were trimmed by 7 bases and 2 bases, with 11 bases remaining between them. Germline V gene data show CDR1 as MNHEY and CDR2 as SVGAGI. CDR3 DNA sequence: TGTGCCAGCACTCGTCGGTATAACACTGAAGCTTTCTTT. Translating it yields CASTRRYNTEAFF.

The gene calls are TRBV30 and TRBJ2-5, with 11 nucleotides matching TRBD2. Trimming at V came to 2 bases and at J to 3 bases, leaving 11 bases not matched to a gene. CDR1 and CDR2 from the germline V gene are GTSNPN and SVGIG (reference sequence). This CDR3 comprises 17 residues. The chain's CDR3 is CAWSTSRTSGYEETQYF. DNA of the CDR3: TGTGCCTGGAGTACATCCCGGACTAGCGGGTACGAAGAGACCCAGTACTTC.

This clone was found once. V usage is TRBV5-1 and J usage is TRBJ2-5; TRBD2 agrees at 9 bases. J gave up 4 bases and V 2 bases, and 12 bases lay outside the gene matches. Germline assignment: CDR1 SGHRS and CDR2 YFSETQ. The CDR3 length is 17 residues. The CDR3 is CASSFLSGSGGRETQYF. The CDR3, as DNA: TGCGCCAGCAGCTTCCTTAGCGGGAGTGGGGGAAGAGAGACCCAGTACTTC.

The genes are TRBV6-1 and TRBJ2-2; 10 bases fit TRBD1. Per germline, CDR1 MNHNS and CDR2 SASEGT. CDR3 size: 15 residues. Trimming removed 7 bases from V and 6 bases from J; junction bases left unmatched: 8. This CDR3 reads CASTPDRGVPGELFF. In nucleotides, the CDR3 is TGTGCCAGCACCCCGGACAGGGGGGTTCCCGGGGAGCTGTTTTTT.

The chain recombines TRBV7-8 with TRBJ1-1; 8 nucleotides match TRBD1. Germline V gives CDR1 SGHVS, CDR2 FQNEAQ. The CDR3 loop spans 16 amino acids. V was pared by 1 base and J by 0 bases, with 4 bases of the junction left unmatched. CDR3 in amino acids: CASSLEYRGMNTEAFF. Written as DNA, the CDR3 is TGTGCCAGCAGCTTAGAGTACAGGGGGATGAACACTGAAGCTTTCTTT.

This clone was seen a single time. The gene calls are TRBV7-9 and TRBJ1-1, with D possibly matching TRBD1 (6 bases). This CDR3 region has 15 residues. The V end was cut by 0 bases, the J end by 4 bases, with 12 bases between. Germline V lookup: CDR1 SEHNR, CDR2 FQNEAQ (reference sequence). DNA of the CDR3: TGTGCCAGCAGCTTAGCTGCGGGGGCGGGCACTGAAGCTTTCTTT. Its translation is CASSLAAGAGTEAFF.

The chain combines TRBV4-1 with TRBJ2-1; 9 positions agree with TRBD1. V trimming: 6 bases; J trimming: 7 bases; junction bases outside the gene matches: 10. CDR1 and CDR2 (germline): MGHRA, YSYEKL. CDR3 length: 15 amino acids. The CDR3 sequence is CASRKPGQGGNEQFF. DNA of the CDR3: TGCGCCAGCAGAAAACCGGGACAGGGAGGGAATGAGCAGTTCTTC.